This TCR beta chain was retrieved from a study of blood T cell repertoires in COVID-19 (dated by TCRdb to the early 2020s). At the level of the whole study: Samples from collaborators originated in the United States, Italy and Spain and spanned both the acute and convalescent phases of COVID-19. Deeply sampled blood TCRbeta repertoires from subjects exposed to, actively infected with, or recovered from COVID-19 were included in the dataset. The samples were drawn from the first 160 participants of the ongoing ImmuneRACE study and from about 1,200 subjects provided by 6 global collaborators. Nearly every sample came with metadata listing a de-identified subject ID, COVID-19 status, age in years and sex. The repertoires were made available in a free public database intended to serve as a resource for research on the immune response to SARS-CoV-2. The prospective study material was composed of cDNA or gDNA derived from T cells, B-cell-depleted T cells, or PBMCs. HLA class I and class II types, where available, came from metadata supplied by the sample provider rather than from assay-based typing.

From the cysteine up to the phenylalanine, the CDR3 has a length of 13 residues. Just CDR3 DNA is preserved here, 39 bases in frame from base 1. From a lookup of the germline V gene, CDR1 and CDR2 are MDHEN and SYDVKM. A distance of 13 bases separates the germline ends of V and J, which lose 5 bases and 8 bases respectively. With respect to this clone: What this receptor recognizes is not known. No clone much larger than this one lies a single base away; base qualities are absent.

In the prospective study, participants were roughly 18 to 95 years old, resided in 25 or so geographic areas of the United States, and were enrolled through a virtual design. To assign participants to cohorts, the prospective study relied on clinical history that participants themselves reported in a screening survey and a study questionnaire. Recovered participants in ImmuneRACE Cohort 3 were defined as having two consecutive negative NP/OP PCR tests, clearance from a healthcare professional, or resolution of symptoms. Each participant in the prospective study had whole blood, serum and a nasopharyngeal or oropharyngeal swab collected by mobile phlebotomists. Over a roughly 2-month period, participants in the prospective study had the option of providing additional blood draws and questionnaires. Before DNA extraction, blood samples from the prospective study were shipped at room temperature or frozen.

TCRbeta CDR3 regions were amplified from genomic DNA using the immunoSEQ Assay, a bias-controlled multiplex PCR. In the original analysis: The number of nucleated cells in each sample was estimated by amplification of reference gene primers within the assay. To quantify the absolute abundance of each unique TCRbeta CDR3 rearrangement, sequence reads were collapsed and filtered. For each sample, productive Simpson clonality was calculated as the square root of Simpson's diversity index over productive rearrangements. TCRdb re-hosts the immuneACCESS table, in-frame sequences only. Its copies lack some clones; in the studies checked, an unresolved V gene accounts for under half of them, and the cause for the rest is not known. That table supplies the V and J calls and clone size; D and trimming were determined from the DNA. The sample yields approximately 300,000 clones; 89% were counted once. Roughly 5.3% of the sample is in the top ten clones.

Overall results and qualifications from the work: How much clinical and demographic metadata was included differed by source and by participant, and the metadata was provided uncurated.

The clonotype comes from a man between 60 and 75 years old who had recovered from COVID-19. The V and J genes are TRBV28 and TRBJ1-5; a tentative D call is TRBD1 (5 bases match). Sequencing used PBMCs or T cells enriched from blood (not recorded which). The CDR3 is CASSGAGLEPQHF. DNA sequence: TGTGCCAGCAGTGGGGCCGGGCTCGAGCCCCAGCATTTT. Joined to the reference TRBV28 and TRBJ1-5 proteins, this CDR3 gives the full variable domain: DVKVTQSSRYLVKRTGEKVFLECVQDMDHENMFWYRQDPGLGLRLIYFSYDVKMKEKGDIPEGYSVSREKKERFSLILESASTNQTSMYLCASSGAGLEPQHFGDGTRLSIL.